This TCR beta chain was recorded in a study of blood T cell repertoires in COVID-19. For the study at large: Material from acute and convalescent COVID-19 was sourced from the United States, Italy and Spain.

Libraries were prepared by immunoSEQ multiplex PCR; TCRdb keeps only in-frame clonotypes and omits some of them. The sample lists 130,000 to 150,000 clones, 88% occurring once. CDR3 length equals 15 residues. Germline V CDR1 and CDR2: SGDLS, YYNGEE. V was trimmed by 0 bases and J by 3 bases, leaving 13 bases between them. This sequence joins TRBV9 and TRBJ2-7, with a tentative D call TRBD2 (5 bases). The clonotype originates from a woman in her twenties or thirties with acute COVID-19. What was sequenced was PBMCs or T cells enriched from blood (not recorded which). The CDR3 loop reads CASSVAVGDYYEQYF. CDR3 bases: TGTGCCAGCAGCGTAGCTGTCGGGGATTACTACGAGCAGTACTTC.